The source of this T cell receptor (beta chain) is a study of Ad26.COV2.S vaccination and SARS-CoV-2 variants. Across the whole study: The donor participated in the COV1001 trial, in its Ad26.COV2.S arm.

The V gene end was trimmed by 5 bases and the J gene end by 4 bases; junction bases not matched to a gene: 6. The CDR3 loop spans 15 amino acids. CDR1 MDHEN and CDR2 SYDVKM come from the germline V gene. Described treatment: approximately 18 received Ad26.COV2.S at low or high dose, single or two shots; a few received placebo; per-sample allocation not given. Collection of samples fell on day 63 after the first vaccine or placebo injection. Turning to this clone: Its antigen remains unknown.

Study results and limitations: Vaccine recipients and placebo recipients showed similar non-spike TCR breadth.

The method was immunoSEQ multiplex PCR; TCRdb's version includes in-frame clones alone and lacks a portion of them. The profile shows approximately 460,000 clones, 80% to 90% of them singletons. Sequenced material: peripheral blood, taken in a trial of Ad26.COV2.S vaccine versus placebo. V gene TRBV28 combines with J gene TRBJ2-2; 8 nucleotides align to TRBD1. The receptor's source is a person aged 18-65 years who received the Ad26.COV2.S COVID-19 vaccine or a placebo. CDR3 protein: CASSHITGGTGELFF. CDR3 DNA sequence: TGTGCCAGCAGTCACATTACAGGGGGCACCGGGGAGCTGTTTTTT.